The next 12 T cell receptor beta chains were all read from a single sample in a study of patients and donors after allogeneic stem cell transplantation. TCRdb re-called the RT-PCR reads with MiXCR, one entry per CDR3 protein. The sample has hundreds of thousands of distinct CDR3 sequences; around 40% are singletons. Specimen: blood, either unsorted or a sorted T cell fraction (not recorded which). These receptors were taken from a human donor who was either an allogeneic HSCT recipient or a stem cell or donor lymphocyte infusion donor (not recorded which). It is not recorded whose cells these are; they may come from a transplant donor.

The chain carries TRBV5-1 and TRBJ2-1, with a possible D match to TRBD2 (6 bases). Germline V lookup: CDR1 SGHRS, CDR2 YFSETQ. V lost 4 bases, J lost 7 bases, and 15 bases lay in between. The CDR3 is made up of 14 amino acids. This chain's CDR3 is CASSLEGTPNEQFF. CDR3 nucleotides: TGCGCCAGCAGCCTGGAGGGCACCCCGAATGAGCAGTTCTTC.

The rearrangement links TRBV4-3 to TRBJ2-7, with 9 bases fitting TRBD1. The CDR3 covers 15 residues. J was trimmed by 7 bases and V by 0 bases; bases with no gene match: 7. The germline V gene encodes CDR1 LGHNA and CDR2 YSLEER. Written as DNA, the CDR3 is TGCGCCAGCAGCCAAGAATGGACAGGGGTGAAAGAGCAGTACTTC. Its translation is CASSQEWTGVKEQYF.

The genes are TRBV6-2 or TRBV6-3 and TRBJ2-4, with D possibly being TRBD2 (5 bases). Germline values: CDR1 MNHEY, CDR2 SVGEGT. This CDR3 contains 16 residues. V was cut by 6 bases and J by 7 bases, with 22 bases left in between. The CDR3 spells CASSPREALGWNIQYF. CDR3 DNA: TGTGCCAGCAGCCCCCGGGAAGCCCTGGGGTGGAACATTCAGTACTTC.

The genes are TRBV25-1 and TRBJ2-1; 11 bases align to TRBD2. Unmatched junction bases numbered 16, after V lost 3 bases and J lost 0 bases. The CDR3 loop spans 21 amino acids. Germline assignment: CDR1 MGHDK and CDR2 SYGVNS. The CDR3 nucleotides read TGTGCCAGCAGTGATCTACCGGGACTAGCGGACCAACCAAGCTCCTACAATGAGCAGTTCTTC. Protein: CASSDLPGLADQPSSYNEQFF.

V usage is TRBV10-3 and J usage is TRBJ2-3, with a tentative D call TRBD2 (5 bases). CDR3 length: 13 amino acids. CDR1 is ENHRY, CDR2 SYGVKD, per germline. V dropped 6 bases and J dropped 5 bases, with 12 bases sitting between them. CDR3 in amino acids: CAIRHGNEDTQYF. CDR3 DNA sequence: TGTGCCATCAGACACGGGAACGAAGATACGCAGTATTTT.

The chain has TRBV5-4 and TRBJ1-2; D unresolved. The CDR3 contains 13 residues. V lost 4 bases and J 4 bases, leaving 11 bases between the germline ends. Germline CDR1 SGHNT, CDR2 YYREEE (reference sequence). The CDR3 sequence: CASSAGRLYGYTF. In DNA form, the CDR3 reads TGTGCCAGCAGCGCAGGACGGCTCTATGGCTACACCTTC.

By sample fraction, this clonotype is medium-sized. V usage is TRBV12-3 or TRBV12-4 and J usage is TRBJ1-1; D gene uncertain. The CDR3 is made up of 13 amino acids. V lost 6 bases, J lost 1 base, and 9 bases lay in between. The CDR3 sequence: CASSLKGNTEAFF. The CDR3 nucleotides are TGTGCCAGCAGCCTCAAGGGGAACACTGAAGCTTTCTTT.

The rearrangement links TRBV5-5 to TRBJ1-5; D gene uncertain. CDR1 is SGHKS and CDR2 is YYEKEE in the germline V gene (reference sequence). Trimming took off 2 bases at V and 3 bases at J, with 6 bases between the two ends. This CDR3 spans 13 amino acids. The CDR3 protein is CASSFRNNQPQHF. The CDR3 nucleotides are TGTGCCAGCAGCTTCCGGAACAATCAGCCCCAGCATTTT.

This clonotype has at least ten counts. V is TRBV10-3 and J is TRBJ1-4; D might be TRBD1 (5 bases). This CDR3 has 13 residues. V dropped 8 bases and J dropped 4 bases, with 11 bases sitting between them. In germline, CDR1 is ENHRY, CDR2 SYGVKD. The DNA of the CDR3 is TGTGCCATCGCCAGGGACCTTAATGAAAAACTGTTTTTT. It encodes CAIARDLNEKLFF.

This clonotype has a handful of counts. J is TRBJ2-7 and V is TRBV4-2; D ambiguous. The germline V gene has CDR1 LGHNA and CDR2 YNFKEQ. The CDR3 totals 13 residues. Deletions cut 0 bases from V and 2 bases from J, with 5 bases between. The CDR3 DNA reads as TGTGCCAGCAGCCAAGAGGTTACCTACGAGCAGTACTTC. Amino acid sequence: CASSQEVTYEQYF.

V and J are TRBV15 and TRBJ2-5; D gene uncertain. From germline, CDR1 is LNHNV and CDR2 YYDKDF (reference sequence). V was trimmed by 3 bases and J by 5 bases, leaving 10 bases between them. The CDR3 has 13 residues. Written as DNA, the CDR3 is TGTGCCACCAGCAGCCTGGACGGGGAGACCCAGTACTTC. As protein: CATSSLDGETQYF.

This clonotype occurred a few times. This chain links TRBV7-2 with TRBJ1-2; the D gene is possibly TRBD1 (6 bases). This CDR3 has 13 amino acids. Trimming stripped 5 bases from V and 8 bases from J, with 15 bases between. Per germline, CDR1 SGHTA and CDR2 FQGNSA. The CDR3 sequence is CASSNGQLGGYTF. As DNA, the CDR3 is TGTGCCAGCAGCAACGGACAGTTGGGAGGCTACACCTTC.